The next 27 T cell receptor beta chains were all read from a single sample in a study of naive and memory T cell subsets. The library had UMIs added by 3' ligation of an oligonucleotide to TCR cDNA. Amplification of ligated cDNA took four PCR rounds with SP2 and nested alpha and beta constant primers. TCRdb itself ran the 5' RACE reads through MiXCR, one entry per CDR3 protein. Altogether about 48,000 distinct CDR3 sequences are present, 4.7% being singletons, with the ten largest covering roughly 0.8%. These receptor sequences come from a female donor in good health.

The chain combines TRBV29-1 with TRBJ2-5; perhaps TRBD2 as D (5 bases). Trimming stripped 7 bases from V and 3 bases from J, with 12 bases between. The CDR3 spans 12 residues. CDR1 is SQVTM and CDR2 is ANQGSEA in the germline V gene. The CDR3 nucleotides read TGCAGCGCAAGAGAGGGTAAAGAGACCCAGTACTTC. Amino acids: CSAREGKETQYF.

This clonotype was counted ten times or more. V gene TRBV4-3 combines with J gene TRBJ2-7; TRBD2 matches 7 bases. Per the germline V gene, CDR1 is LGHNA and CDR2 is YSLEER. The V and J ends lost 4 bases and 6 bases, in that order; junction bases with no gene match: 9. The CDR3 totals 14 residues. The CDR3 reads CASSPFLGEGEQYF. The CDR3, as DNA: TGCGCCAGCAGCCCATTTTTAGGGGAGGGCGAGCAGTACTTC.

This clonotype showed up many times. This chain links TRBV28 with TRBJ2-1; the D is unclear. The CDR3 consists of 11 residues. V lost 3 bases to trimming and J lost 7 bases, with 4 bases between them. Germline V gives CDR1 MDHEN, CDR2 SYDVKM. The CDR3 reads CASSFLNEQFF. The CDR3 nucleotides are TGTGCCAGCAGTTTTCTGAATGAGCAGTTCTTC.

In its sample, this clonotype was seen a few times. The chain couples TRBV24-1 to TRBJ1-3, with a tentative D call TRBD1 (5 bases). This CDR3 is built from 17 residues. Germline V gene data show CDR1 as KGHDR and CDR2 as SFDVKD. Between the trimmed V and J ends, which lost 2 bases and 2 bases, there was a span of 15 bases. CDR3 DNA sequence: TGTGCCACCAGTGATTCAAGGTTCGCAGGGACTGGAAACACCATATATTTT. This codes for CATSDSRFAGTGNTIYF.

In this sample, this clonotype turned up many times. This sequence joins TRBV9 and TRBJ2-7; 10 nucleotides match TRBD2. This CDR3 has 15 amino acids. The germline gives CDR1 SGDLS, CDR2 YYNGEE. The V and J ends lost 2 bases and 4 bases, in that order; junction bases with no gene match: 6. The CDR3 sequence is CASSVGAGGPYEQYF. Here the CDR3 DNA reads TGTGCCAGCAGCGTGGGAGCGGGAGGGCCTTACGAGCAGTACTTC. Based on the CDR3 plus reference TRBV9 and TRBJ2-7, the full variable domain is DSGVTQTPKHLITATGQRVTLRCSPRSGDLSVYWYQQSLDQGLQFLIQYYNGEERAKGNILERFSAQQFPDLHSELNLSSLELGDSALYFCASSVGAGGPYEQYFGPGTRLTVT.

This clonotype was observed at least ten times. The V call is TRBV5-1, the J call TRBJ1-4, with 9 bases that match TRBD1. The V segment lost 7 bases and the J segment 5 bases; nucleotides outside the gene matches: 3. The CDR3 has 13 amino acids. CDR1 is SGHRS, CDR2 YFSETQ, per germline. DNA for the CDR3: TGCGCCAGCCGCGGGACAGGGAATGAAAAACTGTTTTTT. The encoded protein is CASRGTGNEKLFF.

Sample share makes this clonotype medium-sized. The CDR3 sequence: CASSPAGTSGPDTQYF. CDR3 nucleotide sequence: TGTGCCAGCAGCCCAGCCGGGACTAGCGGCCCCGATACGCAGTATTTT. V usage is TRBV7-2 and J usage is TRBJ2-3; 11 bases map to TRBD2. Germline-derived CDR1 and CDR2 are SGHTA and FQGNSA. The length of the CDR3 is 16 residues. Trimming at V came to 5 bases and at J to 6 bases, leaving 10 bases not matched to a gene.

This clonotype was picked up many times. The J gene is TRBJ1-1, the V gene TRBV6-1; D possibly corresponds to TRBD1 (6 bases). The V end lost 4 bases, the J end lost 3 bases, and 12 bases lay between the germline ends. CDR3 length: 14 residues. The germline gives CDR1 MNHNS, CDR2 SASEGT. This CDR3 is CASSGLGGDTEAFF. Written as DNA, the CDR3 is TGTGCCAGCAGTGGATTAGGGGGGGACACTGAAGCTTTCTTT.

The table lists this clonotype with many counts. The chain joins TRBV7-6 to TRBJ1-1; D unclear. With 4 bases removed from V and 1 base from J, the gap between germline ends came to 13 bases. The CDR3 is made up of 15 amino acids. Germline CDR1 SGHVS, CDR2 FNYEAQ. The CDR3 region has the DNA TGTGCCAGCAGCTCCAGGTATAGAGGGAACACTGAAGCTTTCTTT. Amino acids: CASSSRYRGNTEAFF.

This clonotype has ten or more counts. This chain uses TRBV7-8 with TRBJ2-5; D gene unclear. Per germline, CDR1 SGHVS and CDR2 FQNEAQ. The CDR3 is 12 amino acids. Trimming stripped 0 bases from V and 2 bases from J, with 1 base between. The CDR3 reads CASSLAQETQYF. The CDR3 nucleotides are TGTGCCAGCAGCTTAGCGCAAGAGACCCAGTACTTC.

This clonotype was seen many times. V usage is TRBV28 and J usage is TRBJ2-7, with 7 bases that match TRBD1. The germline V gene encodes CDR1 MDHEN and CDR2 SYDVKM. The CDR3 totals 18 residues. J was trimmed by 4 bases and V by 5 bases; bases with no gene match: 20. This chain's CDR3 is CASSITARGRGFPYEQYF. For the CDR3, the DNA is TGTGCCAGCAGTATAACGGCTCGGGGCAGGGGGTTCCCTTACGAGCAGTACTTC.

This clonotype was recorded many times. This chain links TRBV29-1 with TRBJ1-5; the match to TRBD1 covers 9 bases. The germline CDR1 and CDR2 sequences are SQVTM and ANQGSEA. V lost 6 bases to trimming and J lost 4 bases; unmatched junction nucleotides: 7. CDR3 size: 14 residues. CDR3 amino acids: CSVSPGTGNQPQHF. As DNA, the CDR3 is TGCAGCGTATCTCCCGGGACAGGGAATCAGCCCCAGCATTTT. Variable domain in full (rest from reference TRBV29-1 and TRBJ1-5): SAVISQKPSRDICQRGTSLTIQCQVDSQVTMMFWYRQQPGQSLTLIATANQGSEATYESGFVIDKFPISRPNLTFSTLTVSNMSPEDSSIYLCSVSPGTGNQPQHFGDGTRLSIL.

Many counts were recorded for this clonotype. This chain uses TRBV29-1 with TRBJ2-5, with D possibly being TRBD1 (6 bases). Trimming pared 8 bases from V and 4 bases from J, leaving 14 bases between. Germline CDR1 reads SQVTM; CDR2 reads ANQGSEA. CDR3 size: 12 residues. Written as DNA, the CDR3 is TGCAGCTTATCCTCAGGGGCAGAGACCCAGTACTTC. Protein sequence: CSLSSGAETQYF.

This clonotype was seen many times. The gene calls are TRBV12-3 or TRBV12-4 and TRBJ2-1, with 10 positions matching TRBD2. V shed 5 bases and J 4 bases; nucleotides not matched to a gene: 5. CDR3 length equals 15 residues. For the CDR3, the DNA is TGTGCCAGCAGTCCGGGACTAGCGTCGTACAATGAGCAGTTCTTC. Its protein is CASSPGLASYNEQFF.

Here the CDR3 DNA reads TGTGCCAGCAGAGTGGGGGCTCTCGAATACGAGCAGTACTTC. Protein: CASRVGALEYEQYF. The rearrangement uses TRBV28 and TRBJ2-7, with D possibly being TRBD1 (6 bases). Between the trimmed V and J ends, which lost 6 bases and 4 bases, there was a span of 16 bases. From germline, CDR1 is MDHEN and CDR2 SYDVKM. This CDR3 comprises 14 residues.

Ten or more counts support this clonotype. The rearrangement joins TRBV29-1 to TRBJ1-1; D call uncertain. Germline assignment: CDR1 SQVTM and CDR2 ANQGSEA. V lost 4 bases to trimming and J lost 1 base, with 13 bases between them. The CDR3 is 14 amino acids. As DNA, the CDR3 is TGCAGCGTTGTGCGAGGAGGCTCGAACACTGAAGCTTTCTTT. It specifies CSVVRGGSNTEAFF.

This clonotype was counted at least ten times. The V gene is TRBV12-5, the J gene TRBJ2-5, with D possibly called TRBD1 or TRBD2 (5 bases each). CDR3 size: 16 residues. CDR1 is LGHNT, CDR2 FRNRAP, per germline. Trimming pared 3 bases from V and 5 bases from J, leaving 19 bases between. CDR3 amino acids: CASGFGRGRADETQYF. As DNA, the CDR3 is TGTGCTAGTGGTTTTGGGAGAGGCAGGGCCGATGAGACCCAGTACTTC.

This clonotype was recorded many times. The J gene is TRBJ1-5, the V gene TRBV24-1, with no clear D. Germline lookup yields CDR1 KGHDR and CDR2 SFDVKD. This CDR3 is 17 amino acids long. Trimming removed 6 bases from V and 0 bases from J, with 17 bases in between. CDR3 DNA sequence: TGTGCCACCAGTTCCGACACGGGTGGACTTAGCAATCAGCCCCAGCATTTT. As protein: CATSSDTGGLSNQPQHF.

The table lists this clonotype with many counts. The chain links TRBV29-1 to TRBJ1-1, with 11 positions matching TRBD1. The germline CDR1 and CDR2 sequences are SQVTM and ANQGSEA. The CDR3 is 15 amino acids. J was trimmed by 3 bases and V by 7 bases; bases with no gene match: 10. CDR3 in amino acids: CSGQDRGRSDTEAFF. CDR3 nucleotides: TGCAGCGGACAGGACAGGGGGCGTTCGGACACTGAAGCTTTCTTT.

This clonotype was observed a handful of times. The chain is built from TRBV6-5 and TRBJ2-5; unclear D gene. Trimming left V 5 bases short and J 3 bases short, with 10 bases between. The CDR3 extends over 13 amino acids. Germline V gene lookup returns CDR1 MNHEY and CDR2 SVGAGI. CDR3 amino acids: CASSRTVEETQYF. CDR3 in DNA: TGTGCCAGCAGTCGGACGGTCGAAGAGACCCAGTACTTC.

Many counts were recorded for this clonotype. The chain couples TRBV24-1 to TRBJ2-1; tentative D call: TRBD2 (6 bases). The V and J ends lost 3 bases and 9 bases respectively, with 17 bases between them. This CDR3 spans 15 amino acids. CDR1 and CDR2 from the germline V gene are KGHDR and SFDVKD. Written as DNA, the CDR3 is TGTGCCACCAGTGATCCCGGGACGCGGGGCGGTGAGCAGTTCTTC. Translating it yields CATSDPGTRGGEQFF.

Many counts were recorded for this clonotype. V usage is TRBV28 and J usage is TRBJ2-4, with TRBD2 matching 11 bases. CDR1 MDHEN and CDR2 SYDVKM come from the germline V gene. Germline trimming cut 6 bases from V and 4 bases from J; bases unmatched to any gene: 8. The CDR3 has 16 amino acids. Here the CDR3 reads CASSITSGSGKNIQYF. The DNA for the CDR3 is TGTGCCAGCAGCATTACTAGCGGGAGTGGTAAAAACATTCAGTACTTC.

This clonotype was recorded at least ten times. Here the CDR3 reads CASSQVSPDTQYF. CDR3 coding DNA: TGTGCCAGCAGCCAAGTCTCCCCAGATACGCAGTATTTT. This chain links TRBV14 with TRBJ2-3; D unresolved. V was pared by 1 base and J by 4 bases, with 6 bases between. In germline, CDR1 is SGHDN, CDR2 FVKESK. The CDR3 sequence is 13 residues long.

This clonotype occurred many times. The CDR3 bases are TGTGCCACCAGTGATCCCCGGGGACAGGGGACTGAAGCTTTCTTT. Translating it yields CATSDPRGQGTEAFF. The J gene is TRBJ1-1, the V gene TRBV24-1, with 10 nucleotides matching TRBD1. The CDR3 has 15 amino acids. V was pared by 3 bases and J by 5 bases, with 5 bases of the junction left unmatched. Germline loops: CDR1 KGHDR, CDR2 SFDVKD.

This clonotype was counted ten times or more. This rearrangement joins TRBV20-1 to TRBJ1-1; D may be TRBD1 (6 bases). Germline V lookup: CDR1 DFQATT, CDR2 SNEGSKA (reference sequence). There are 15 residues in the CDR3. Trimming removed 5 bases from V and 0 bases from J, with 16 bases in between. The CDR3, as DNA: TGCAGTGCTCCGTTACAGGGAACCATGAACACTGAAGCTTTCTTT. Translation gives CSAPLQGTMNTEAFF.

This clonotype was observed a few times. This chain joins TRBV5-1 and TRBJ2-7; D perhaps matches TRBD1 (5 bases). CDR1 and CDR2 (germline): SGHRS, YFSETQ. Trimming pared 6 bases from V and 2 bases from J, leaving 18 bases between. This CDR3 comprises 15 residues. CDR3 in amino acids: CASNKGEGWTYEQYF. The DNA for the CDR3 is TGCGCCAGCAATAAAGGGGAAGGATGGACCTACGAGCAGTACTTC.

This clonotype was counted many times. The chain uses TRBV14 and TRBJ2-3; D is ambiguous. The V gene's germline CDR1 is SGHDN and CDR2 FVKESK. This CDR3 contains 15 residues. V gave up 0 bases and J gave up 0 bases, with 7 bases separating them. This CDR3 is CASSQDIGSTDTQYF. DNA for the CDR3: TGTGCCAGCAGCCAAGATATCGGGAGCACAGATACGCAGTATTTT. The whole variable domain, remainder taken from reference TRBV14 and TRBJ2-3, is EAGVTQFPSHSVIEKGQTVTLRCDPISGHDNLYWYRRVMGKEIKFLLHFVKESKQDESGMPNNRFLAERTGGTYSTLKVQPAELEDSGVYFCASSQDIGSTDTQYFGPGTRLTVL.